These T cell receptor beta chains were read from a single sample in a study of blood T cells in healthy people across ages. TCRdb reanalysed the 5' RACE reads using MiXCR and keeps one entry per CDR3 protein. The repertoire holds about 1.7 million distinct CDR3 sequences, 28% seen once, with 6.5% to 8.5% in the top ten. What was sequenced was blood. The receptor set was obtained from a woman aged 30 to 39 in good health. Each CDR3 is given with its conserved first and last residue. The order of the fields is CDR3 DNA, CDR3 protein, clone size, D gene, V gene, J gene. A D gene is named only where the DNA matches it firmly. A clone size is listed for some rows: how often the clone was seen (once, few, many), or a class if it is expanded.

TGTGCCAGCAGCCCGTCACTAGCGGGCCGGTCGGGAGATACGCAGTATTTT	CASSPSLAGRSGDTQYF	few	TRBD2	TRBV7-9	TRBJ2-3
TGTGCCAGCAGTTACTCACCTCGGGGGAATCAGCCCCAGCATTTT	CASSYSPRGNQPQHF	few	-	TRBV6-5	TRBJ1-5
TGTGCCAGCAAGAGACAGGGGCCTACCTACGAGCAGTACTTC	CASKRQGPTYEQYF	many	TRBD1	TRBV28	TRBJ2-7
TGTGCCAGTAGTATGAATGAGAGGGGTTACACCTTC	CASSMNERGYTF	-	-	TRBV19	TRBJ1-2
TGTGCCAGCAGCGAAAGGACAGGGGGTTCGTACGAGCAGTACTTC	CASSERTGGSYEQYF	few	TRBD1	TRBV6-1	TRBJ2-7
TGCGCCAGCAGTGAGTTGGGACTAACCCCCTACAATGAGCAGTTCTTC	CASSELGLTPYNEQFF	once	TRBD2	TRBV10-2	TRBJ2-1
TGTGCCAGCAGGATGGGGACAGATACGCAGTATTTT	CASRMGTDTQYF	-	-	TRBV5-6	TRBJ2-3
TGTGCCAGCAGCTTAAACCCTCTAGCGGGGGCGGCAGATACGCAGTATTTT	CASSLNPLAGAADTQYF	-	TRBD2	TRBV7-3	TRBJ2-3
TGCAGCGTTGAAGATCTTAGCAGTCCTAGCACAGATACGCAGTATTTT	CSVEDLSSPSTDTQYF	many	-	TRBV29-1	TRBJ2-3
TGTGCCACCAGTGACCTCGGGACATGGAAGGACATTCAGTACTTC	CATSDLGTWKDIQYF	-	-	TRBV24-1	TRBJ2-4
TGTGCCAGCATCCGCCCACAGCGGGGGGGCACAGATACGCAGTATTTT	CASIRPQRGGTDTQYF	-	TRBD2	TRBV2	TRBJ2-3
TGCAGTGCTAGAGATGCAGAGGGAAAGGTCAACGAGCAGTACTTC	CSARDAEGKVNEQYF	-	-	TRBV20-1	TRBJ2-7
TGTGCCAGCAGCCCACCTGGCCGAGGTGTGGATACGCAGTATTTT	CASSPPGRGVDTQYF	few	-	TRBV3-1	TRBJ2-3
TGCGCCAGCAGCCTGACAGAACCTGGAAACACCATATATTTT	CASSLTEPGNTIYF	-	-	TRBV5-1	TRBJ1-3
TGTGCCAGCTCAGCGGGATTTGGAGCTTTCTTT	CASSAGFGAFF	-	-	TRBV18	TRBJ1-1
TGCAGTGCTAGAGATCCGGGTATCGGTCAGCCCCAGCATTTT	CSARDPGIGQPQHF	-	-	TRBV20-1	TRBJ1-5
TGTGCCTGCAGTCTCACTGGCTTAGATACGCAGTATTTT	CACSLTGLDTQYF	few	-	TRBV6-4	TRBJ2-3
TGCGCCAGCAGCCAGGACCCGGGACGGGGCTACGAGCAGTACTTC	CASSQDPGRGYEQYF	-	-	TRBV5-1	TRBJ2-7
TGTGCCACCAGTGATTGGCCGGGACAGGGGGTCCTCTACGAGCAGTACTTC	CATSDWPGQGVLYEQYF	many	TRBD1	TRBV24-1	TRBJ2-7
TGTGCCAGCAGCCCGCAGAAACAGGCGCTAGCCCCTTTCTACGAGCAGTACTTC	CASSPQKQALAPFYEQYF	few	-	TRBV9	TRBJ2-7
TGCAGTGCTAGAGAGGTCGGGGGAGTCACTGAAGCTTTCTTT	CSAREVGGVTEAFF	-	-	TRBV20-1	TRBJ1-1
TGTGCCAGCAGTTTGAAAACTAGCGGGGGTCCCACCCAGTACTTC	CASSLKTSGGPTQYF	few	TRBD2	TRBV6-5	TRBJ2-5
TGTGCCAGCAGGCGGGGCTCCTATAATTCACCCCTCCACTTT	CASRRGSYNSPLHF	many	-	TRBV7-9	TRBJ1-6
TGTGTCAGCAGCCAGACTAGCGGGATGCAAGAGACCCAGTACTTC	CVSSQTSGMQETQYF	-	TRBD2	TRBV3-1	TRBJ2-5
TGTGCCAGCTCACCTGGCTCTGATCAGCCCCAGCATTTT	CASSPGSDQPQHF	-	-	TRBV18	TRBJ1-5
TGTGCCAGCAGCCCCAGGGTAGCCCATCAGCCCCAGCATTTT	CASSPRVAHQPQHF	-	-	TRBV2	TRBJ1-5
TGTGCCTGGAGTTATTCTTACGAGCAGTACTTC	CAWSYSYEQYF	-	-	TRBV30	TRBJ2-7